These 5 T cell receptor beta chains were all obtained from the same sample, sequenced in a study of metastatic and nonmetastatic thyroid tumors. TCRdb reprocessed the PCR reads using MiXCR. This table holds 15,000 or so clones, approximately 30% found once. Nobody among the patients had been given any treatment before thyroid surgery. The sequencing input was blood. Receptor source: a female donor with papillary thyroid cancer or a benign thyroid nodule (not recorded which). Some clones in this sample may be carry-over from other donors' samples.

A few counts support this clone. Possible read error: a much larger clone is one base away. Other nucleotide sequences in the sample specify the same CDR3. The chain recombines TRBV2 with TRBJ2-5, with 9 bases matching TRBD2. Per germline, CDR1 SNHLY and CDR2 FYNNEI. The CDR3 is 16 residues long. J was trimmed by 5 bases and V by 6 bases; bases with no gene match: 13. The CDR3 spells CASRGGLAGGHETQYF. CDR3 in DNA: TGTGCCAGCAGGGGGGGACTAGCTGGGGGTCACGAGACCCAGTACTTC.

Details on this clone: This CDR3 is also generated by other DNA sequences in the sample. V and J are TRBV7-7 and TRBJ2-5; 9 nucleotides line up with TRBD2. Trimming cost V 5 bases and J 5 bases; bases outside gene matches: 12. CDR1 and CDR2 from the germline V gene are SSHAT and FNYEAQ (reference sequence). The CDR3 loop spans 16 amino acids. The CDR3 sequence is CASSPWTSVGGETQYF. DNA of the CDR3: TGTGCCAGCAGCCCCTGGACTAGCGTGGGTGGGGAGACCCAGTACTTC. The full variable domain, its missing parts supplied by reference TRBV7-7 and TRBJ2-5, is GAGVSQSPRYKVTKRGQDVTLRCDPISSHATLYWYQQALGQGPEFLTYFNYEAQPDKSGLPSDRFSAERPEGSISTLTIQRTEQRDSAMYRCASSPWTSVGGETQYFGPGTRLLVL.

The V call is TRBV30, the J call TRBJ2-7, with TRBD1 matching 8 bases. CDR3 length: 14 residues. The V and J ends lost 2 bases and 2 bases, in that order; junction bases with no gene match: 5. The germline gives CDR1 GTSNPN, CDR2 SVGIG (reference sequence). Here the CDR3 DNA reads TGTGCCTGGAGTTCACAGGGGGTAACCTACGAGCAGTACTTC. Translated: CAWSSQGVTYEQYF.

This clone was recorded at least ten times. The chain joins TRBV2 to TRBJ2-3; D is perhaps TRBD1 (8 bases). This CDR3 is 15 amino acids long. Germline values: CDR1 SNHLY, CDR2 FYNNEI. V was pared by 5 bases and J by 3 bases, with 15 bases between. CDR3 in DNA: TGTGCCAGCAGTCTTGACAGGGGAGGGACAGATACGCAGTATTTT. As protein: CASSLDRGGTDTQYF.

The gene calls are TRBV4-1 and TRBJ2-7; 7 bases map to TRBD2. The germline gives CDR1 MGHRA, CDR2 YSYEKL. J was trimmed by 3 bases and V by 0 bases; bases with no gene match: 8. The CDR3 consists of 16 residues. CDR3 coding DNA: TGCGCCAGCAGCCAAGAGGCTAGCGGACTTTTCTACGAGCAGTACTTC. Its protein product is CASSQEASGLFYEQYF.